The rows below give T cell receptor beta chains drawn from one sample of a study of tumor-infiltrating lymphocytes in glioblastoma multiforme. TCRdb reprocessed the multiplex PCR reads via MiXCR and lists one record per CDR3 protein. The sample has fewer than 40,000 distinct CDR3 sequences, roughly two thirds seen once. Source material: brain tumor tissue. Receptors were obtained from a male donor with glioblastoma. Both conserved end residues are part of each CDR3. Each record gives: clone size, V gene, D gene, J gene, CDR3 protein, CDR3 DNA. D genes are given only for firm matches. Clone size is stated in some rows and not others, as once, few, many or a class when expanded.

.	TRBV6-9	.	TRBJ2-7	CTSPMVRISYEQYF	TGTACCAGCCCCATGGTGCGGATCTCCTACGAGCAGTACTTC
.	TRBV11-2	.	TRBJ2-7	CASSLGREEEGEQYF	TGTGCCAGCAGCTTAGGCAGGGAGGAAGAGGGCGAGCAGTACTTC
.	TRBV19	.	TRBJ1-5	CASSPQSNQPQHF	TGTGCCAGTAGTCCGCAGAGCAATCAGCCCCAGCATTTT
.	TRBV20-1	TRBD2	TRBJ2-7	CSANSIVTSGTTYKQYF	TGCAGTGCTAATTCGATCGTGACTAGCGGGACTACCTACAAGCAGTACTTC
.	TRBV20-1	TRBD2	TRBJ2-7	CSAEGTSGILYEQYF	TGTAGTGCTGAGGGGACTAGCGGGATTCTCTACGAGCAGTACTTC
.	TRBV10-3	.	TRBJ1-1	CTISVMTNTEALF	TGTACCATCTCGGTCATGACTAACACTGAAGCTCTCTTT
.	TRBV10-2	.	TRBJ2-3	CANSESDGFADTQYF	TGCGCCAACAGTGAGTCCGACGGGTTTGCTGATACGCAGTATTTT
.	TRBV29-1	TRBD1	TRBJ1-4	CGVGTGVTNEKLFF	TGCGGCGTCGGGACAGGTGTTACTAATGAAAAACTGTTTTTT
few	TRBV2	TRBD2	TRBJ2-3	CVSSEGGSGTDTQYF	TGTGTCAGCAGTGAAGGCGGGAGTGGGACAGATACGCAGTATTTT
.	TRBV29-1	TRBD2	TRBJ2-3	CSAGLSGPDTQCF	TGCAGCGCGGGACTTAGCGGGCCAGATACGCAGTGTTTT
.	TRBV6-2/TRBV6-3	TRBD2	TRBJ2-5	CASFSAGGQETQYF	TGTGCCAGCTTTTCAGCGGGAGGACAAGAGACCCAGTACTTC
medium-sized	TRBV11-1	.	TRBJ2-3	CASSPPPGGPSDTQYF	TGTGCCAGCAGCCCTCCCCCCGGAGGGCCCTCAGATACGCAGTATTTT
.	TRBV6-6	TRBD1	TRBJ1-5	CASSYHAGGGNQPQHF	TGTGCCAGCAGTTACCATGCAGGGGGCGGCAATCAACCCCAGCATTTT
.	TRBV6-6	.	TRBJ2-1	CASNPGLVGPEQFF	TGTGCCAGCAATCCGGGGTTAGTGGGGCCCGAGCAGTTCTTC
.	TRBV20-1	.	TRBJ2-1	CSARVGTGGHIEQFF	TGCAGTGCTAGAGTCGGGACTGGCGGCCACATTGAGCAGTTCTTC
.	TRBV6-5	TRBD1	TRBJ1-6	CASSLQGWNSPLHF	TGTGCCAGCAGTCTACAGGGGTGGAATTCACCCCTCCACTTT
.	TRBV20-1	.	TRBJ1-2	CSAREGWSYGYTF	TGCAGTGCTAGGGAGGGCTGGTCCTATGGCTACACCTTC
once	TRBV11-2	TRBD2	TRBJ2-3	CASLRGGGGVTDTQYF	TGTGCCAGCTTACGGGGGGGGGGGGGGGTCACAGATACGCAGTATTTT
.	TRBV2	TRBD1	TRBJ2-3	CASRAGQGTDTQYF	TGTGCCAGCAGAGCAGGACAGGGCACAGATACGCAGTATTTT
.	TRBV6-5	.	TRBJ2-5	CASRDVGRAGDQETQYF	TGTGCCAGCAGGGACGTGGGTCGGGCAGGGGATCAAGAGACCCAGTACTTC
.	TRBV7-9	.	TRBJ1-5	CASSLAGPDGEAQHF	TGTGCCAGCAGCTTAGCGGGGCCCGATGGTGAGGCCCAGCATTTT
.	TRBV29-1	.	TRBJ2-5	CSVAGGRVQETQYF	TGCAGCGTTGCAGGAGGGCGGGTTCAAGAGACCCAGTATTTC
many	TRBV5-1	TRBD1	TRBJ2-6	CASSLELGTGGSGANVLTF	TGCGCCAGCAGCTTGGAGTTGGGGACAGGGGGCTCTGGGGCCAACGTCCTGACTTTC
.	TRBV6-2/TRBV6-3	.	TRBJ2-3	CASRGANAYTQYF	TGTGCCAGCAGGGGGGCAAACGCATATACGCAGTATTTT
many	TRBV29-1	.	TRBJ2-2	CSVGTPPPGELFF	TGCAGCGTTGGGACACCCCCGCCCGGGGAGCTGTTTTTT
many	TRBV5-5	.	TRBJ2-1	CASSSGLSSYNEQFF	TGTGCCAGCAGCTCCGGACTCAGCTCCTACAATGAGCAGTTCTTC
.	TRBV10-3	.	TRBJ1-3	CANSECAQGNTIYF	TGTGCCAACAGTGAGTGCGCACAGGGAAACACCATATATTTT
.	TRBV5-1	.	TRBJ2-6	CASSLGVTGSGANVLTF	TGCGCCAGCAGCTTGGGAGTAACAGGGTCTGGGGCCAACGTCCTGACTTTC
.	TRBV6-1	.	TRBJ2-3	CASSEGGRLDTQYF	TGTGCCAGCAGTGAAGGTGGTAGATTAGATACGCAGTATTTT
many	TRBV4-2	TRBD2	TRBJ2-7	CASSQGLAGPAPSYEQYF	TGTGCCAGCAGCCAGGGACTAGCGGGACCAGCCCCCTCCTACGAGCAGTACTTC
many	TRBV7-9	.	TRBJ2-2	CASREHGGPNTGELFF	TGTGCCAGCAGGGAACACGGGGGTCCGAACACCGGGGAGCTGTTTTTT
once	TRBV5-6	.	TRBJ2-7	CASSLGEGGYEQYF	TGTGCCAGCAGCTTGGGAGAAGGGGGCTACGAGCAGTACTTC
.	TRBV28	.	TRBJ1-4	CASTIAGSGEKLFF	TGTGCCAGCACCATAGCAGGGTCTGGTGAAAAACTTTTTTTT
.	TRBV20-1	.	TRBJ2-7	CSARGSGPLTGEQYF	TGCAGTGCTAGAGGGTCGGGCCCGCTCACCGGCGAGCAGTACTTC
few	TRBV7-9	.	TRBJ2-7	CASSLVGRSYEQYF	TGTGCCAGCAGCTTAGTGGGCCGCTCCTACGAGCAGTACTTC
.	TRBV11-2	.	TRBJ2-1	CASSLGLEGESEKFF	TGTGCCAGCAGCTTGGGTCTAGAGGGAGAAAGTGAGAAGTTCTTC
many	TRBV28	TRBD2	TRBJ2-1	CASSVTSGRGYEQFF	TGTGCCAGCAGTGTGACTAGCGGGAGAGGGTATGAGCAGTTCTTC
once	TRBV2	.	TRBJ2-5	CASSASGSTGETQYF	TGTGCCAGCAGTGCCAGCGGGTCAACCGGGGAGACCCAGTACTTC
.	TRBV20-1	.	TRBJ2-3	CSANQRQGVTDTQYF	TGCAGTGCTAATCAGCGACAAGGGGTGACAGATACGCAGTATTTT
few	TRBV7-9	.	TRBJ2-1	CAGSAVDEQFF	TGTGCCGGTTCCGCAGTGGATGAGCAGTTCTTC
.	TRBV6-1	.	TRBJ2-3	CASSERTDTDTQYF	TGTGCCAGCAGTGAACGGACGGACACTGATACGCAGTATTTT
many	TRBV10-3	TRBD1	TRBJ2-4	CAISGDRVAKNIQYF	TGTGCCATCAGTGGGGACAGGGTAGCCAAAAACATTCAGTACTTC
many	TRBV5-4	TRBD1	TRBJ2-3	CASSLKLGGSDTQYF	TGTGCCAGCAGCTTGAAGTTAGGGGGCTCAGATACGCAGTATTTT